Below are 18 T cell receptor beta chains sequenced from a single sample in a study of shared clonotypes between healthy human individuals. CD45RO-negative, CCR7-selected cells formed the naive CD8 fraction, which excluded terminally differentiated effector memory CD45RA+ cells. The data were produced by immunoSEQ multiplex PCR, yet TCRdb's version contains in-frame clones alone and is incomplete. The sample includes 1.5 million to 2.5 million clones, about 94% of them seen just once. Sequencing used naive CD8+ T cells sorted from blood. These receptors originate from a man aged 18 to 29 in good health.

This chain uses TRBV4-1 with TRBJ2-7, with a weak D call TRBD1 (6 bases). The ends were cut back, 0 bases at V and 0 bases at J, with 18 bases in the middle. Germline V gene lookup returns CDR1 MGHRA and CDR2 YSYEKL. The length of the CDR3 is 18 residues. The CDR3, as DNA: TGCGCCAGCAGCCAAGATTCCATCCCAGGGGCGAGCTCCTACGAGCAGTACTTC. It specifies CASSQDSIPGASSYEQYF.

The CDR3 spells CASSPAPVETQYF. Written as DNA, the CDR3 is TGTGCCAGCAGCCCTGCCCCGGTAGAGACCCAGTACTTC. The chain joins TRBV5-6 to TRBJ2-5; no firm D call. V lost 4 bases, J lost 4 bases, and 11 bases lay in between. There are 13 residues in the CDR3. Per the germline V gene, CDR1 is SGHDT and CDR2 is YYEEEE. The full variable domain, its missing parts supplied by reference TRBV5-6 and TRBJ2-5, is DAGVTQSPTHLIKTRGQQVTLRCSPKSGHDTVSWYQQALGQGPQFIFQYYEEEERQRGNFPDRFSGHQFPNYSSELNVNALLLGDSALYLCASSPAPVETQYFGPGTRLLVL.

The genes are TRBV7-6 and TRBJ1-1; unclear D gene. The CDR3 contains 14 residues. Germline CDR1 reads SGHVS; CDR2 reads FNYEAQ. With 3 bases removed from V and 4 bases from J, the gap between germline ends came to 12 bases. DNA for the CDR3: TGTGCCAGCAGCTTCGGACGGAGTAGCACTGAAGCTTTCTTT. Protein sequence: CASSFGRSSTEAFF.

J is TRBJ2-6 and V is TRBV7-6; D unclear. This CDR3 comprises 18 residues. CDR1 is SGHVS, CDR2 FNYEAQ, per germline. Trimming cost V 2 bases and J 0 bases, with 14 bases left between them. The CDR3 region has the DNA TGTGCCAGCAGCTTAATCCGCGGCCCCTTCTCTGGGGCCAACGTCCTGACTTTC. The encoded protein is CASSLIRGPFSGANVLTF.

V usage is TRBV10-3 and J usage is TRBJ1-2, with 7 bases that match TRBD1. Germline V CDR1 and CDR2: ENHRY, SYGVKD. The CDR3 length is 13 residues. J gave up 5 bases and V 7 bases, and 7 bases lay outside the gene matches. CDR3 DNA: TGTGCCATCAATACAGGGGAGGGGTATGGCTACACCTTC. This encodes CAINTGEGYGYTF.

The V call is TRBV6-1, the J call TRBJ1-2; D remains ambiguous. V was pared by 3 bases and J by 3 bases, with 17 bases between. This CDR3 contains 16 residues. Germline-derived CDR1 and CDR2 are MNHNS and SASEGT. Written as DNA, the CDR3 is TGTGCCAGCAGTGATACTGTGGGGAGTTATGACTATGGCTACACCTTC. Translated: CASSDTVGSYDYGYTF.

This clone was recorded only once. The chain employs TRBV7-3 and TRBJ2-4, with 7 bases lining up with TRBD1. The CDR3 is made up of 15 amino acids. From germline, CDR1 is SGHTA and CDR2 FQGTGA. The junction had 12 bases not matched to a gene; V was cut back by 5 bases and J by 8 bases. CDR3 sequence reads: CASSSTGDLRDIQYF. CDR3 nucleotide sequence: TGTGCCAGCAGCAGTACAGGGGACCTCCGGGACATTCAGTACTTC.

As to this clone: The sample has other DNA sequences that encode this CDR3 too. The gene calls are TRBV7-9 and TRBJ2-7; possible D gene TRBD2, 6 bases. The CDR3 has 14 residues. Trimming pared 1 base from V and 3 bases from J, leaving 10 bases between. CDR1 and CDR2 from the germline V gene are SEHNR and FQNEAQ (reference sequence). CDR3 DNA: TGTGCCAGCAGCTTAGGTCAGGGAGGCTACGAGCAGTACTTC. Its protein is CASSLGQGGYEQYF.

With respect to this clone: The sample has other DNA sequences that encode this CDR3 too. The CDR3 bases are TGTGCCAGTTCTATGGGGGTCTCTGGGGCCAACGTCCTGACTTTC. Protein: CASSMGVSGANVLTF. The chain has TRBV19 and TRBJ2-6; either TRBD1 or TRBD2 may fit D (5 bases each). The CDR3 has 15 amino acids. Germline CDR1 is LNHDA and CDR2 is SQIVND (reference sequence). Trimming cost V 8 bases and J 0 bases, with 11 bases left between them.

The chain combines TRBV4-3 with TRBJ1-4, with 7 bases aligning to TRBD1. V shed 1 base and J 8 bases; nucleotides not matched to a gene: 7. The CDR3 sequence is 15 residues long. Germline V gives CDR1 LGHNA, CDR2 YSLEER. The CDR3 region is CASSQGEGAREKLFF. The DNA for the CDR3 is TGCGCCAGCAGCCAAGGAGAGGGGGCGCGGGAAAAACTGTTTTTT.

This CDR3 is CASSPTGMETDTQYF. The CDR3 DNA sequence: TGTGCCAGCAGTCCGACAGGGATGGAGACAGATACGCAGTATTTT. J is TRBJ2-3 and V is TRBV6-6; 7 bases are a match to TRBD1. The V segment lost 5 bases and the J segment 3 bases; nucleotides outside the gene matches: 8. Germline values: CDR1 MNHNY, CDR2 SVGAGI (reference sequence). This CDR3 spans 15 amino acids.

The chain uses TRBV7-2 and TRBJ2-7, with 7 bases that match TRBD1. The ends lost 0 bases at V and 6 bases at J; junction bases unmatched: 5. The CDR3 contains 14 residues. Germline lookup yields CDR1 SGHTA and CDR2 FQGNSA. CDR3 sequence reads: CASSLAGTVPEQYF. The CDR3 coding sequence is TGTGCCAGCAGCTTAGCAGGGACAGTACCCGAGCAGTACTTC.

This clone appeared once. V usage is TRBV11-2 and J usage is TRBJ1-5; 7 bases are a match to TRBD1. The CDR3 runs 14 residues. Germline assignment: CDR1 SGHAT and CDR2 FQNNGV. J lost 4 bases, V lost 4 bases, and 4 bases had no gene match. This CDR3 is CASSSGQENQPQHF. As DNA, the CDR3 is TGTGCCAGCAGCTCTGGACAGGAGAATCAGCCCCAGCATTTT.

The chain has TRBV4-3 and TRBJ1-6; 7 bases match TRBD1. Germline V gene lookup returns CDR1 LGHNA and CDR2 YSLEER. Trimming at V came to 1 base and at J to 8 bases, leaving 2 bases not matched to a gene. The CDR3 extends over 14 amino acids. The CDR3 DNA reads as TGCGCCAGCAGCCAAGTAGGGGGCGATTCACCCCTCCACTTT. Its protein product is CASSQVGGDSPLHF.

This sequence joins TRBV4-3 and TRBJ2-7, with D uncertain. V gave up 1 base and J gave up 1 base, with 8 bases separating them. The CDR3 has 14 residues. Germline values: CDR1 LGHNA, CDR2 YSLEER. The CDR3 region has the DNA TGCGCCAGCAGCCAAGGCGAGTGGTCCTACGAGCAGTACTTC. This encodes CASSQGEWSYEQYF.

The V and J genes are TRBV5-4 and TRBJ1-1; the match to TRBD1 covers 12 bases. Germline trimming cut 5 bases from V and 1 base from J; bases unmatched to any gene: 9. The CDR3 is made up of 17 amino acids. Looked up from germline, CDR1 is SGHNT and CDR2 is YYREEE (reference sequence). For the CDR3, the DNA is TGTGCCAGCAGTACCGGGACAGGGGGCGCAAGGAACACTGAAGCTTTCTTT. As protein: CASSTGTGGARNTEAFF.

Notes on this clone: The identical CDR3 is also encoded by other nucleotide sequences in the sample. Here the CDR3 reads CAISESRDGYTF. In nucleotides, the CDR3 is TGTGCCATCAGTGAGTCGAGAGACGGCTACACCTTC. The chain has TRBV10-3 and TRBJ1-2; D gene uncertain. CDR1 and CDR2 from the germline V gene are ENHRY and SYGVKD. The CDR3 contains 12 residues. Trimming cost V 0 bases and J 8 bases, with 7 bases left between them.

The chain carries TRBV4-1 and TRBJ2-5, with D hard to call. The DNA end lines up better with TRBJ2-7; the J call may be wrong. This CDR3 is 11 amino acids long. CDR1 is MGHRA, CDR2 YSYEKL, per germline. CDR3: CASSHAYEQYF. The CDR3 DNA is TGCGCCAGCAGCCATGCCTACGAGCAGTACTTC.